The 5 T cell receptor beta chains listed next were all sequenced from one sample in a study of CD8+CD57+ T cells in acquired aplastic anemia. TCR beta VDJ combinations and CDR3 sequences were profiled from genomic DNA. TCRdb fed the reads into MiXCR, producing one record per CDR3 protein. In the table there are about 190,000 distinct CDR3 sequences, around 59% of which are singletons. Sequencing was done on a sample of sorted CD4+, CD8+, or CD8+CD57+ T cells (not recorded which) from PBMCs. The receptors were gathered from a human donor in good health, serving as a control.

About this clonotype itself: The germline gene is not matched at one end of the junction; a read error may be the cause. The chain employs TRBV7-2 and TRBJ1-1; 7 nucleotides line up with TRBD1. CDR1 and CDR2 (germline): SGHTA, FQGNSA. The CDR3 has 14 residues. Written as DNA, the CDR3 is TGCGCCAGCAGCCAAGGCGGGCAGGGGGCTGAAGCTTTCTTT. Protein product: CASSQGGQGAEAFF. Combining the CDR3 with reference TRBV7-2 and TRBJ1-1 gives the whole variable domain GAGVSQSPSNKVTEKGKDVELRCDPISGHTALYWYRQSLGQGLEFLIYFQGNSAPDKSGLPSDRFSAERTGGSVSTLTIQRTQQEDSAVYLCASSQGGQGAEAFFGQGTRLTVV.

The rearrangement uses TRBV6-6 and TRBJ2-7; 8 positions agree with TRBD2. Trimming took 7 bases from V and 2 from J; bases not matched to a gene: 10. Germline lookup yields CDR1 MNHNY and CDR2 SVGAGI (reference sequence). The CDR3 consists of 15 residues. CDR3 nucleotide sequence: TGTGCCAGCATCGTCGGAGCGGGAGACCCCTACGAGCAGTACTTC. Encoded protein: CASIVGAGDPYEQYF.

This clonotype was seen a few times. The V and J genes are TRBV28 and TRBJ2-1; D gene uncertain. The CDR3 consists of 14 residues. The V gene lost 2 bases and the J gene lost 3 bases, with 8 bases spanning the gap. The germline V gene has CDR1 MDHEN and CDR2 SYDVKM. In nucleotides, the CDR3 is TGTGCCAGCAGTTTACTAGGTAACTACAATGAGCAGTTCTTC. The encoded protein is CASSLLGNYNEQFF.

As to this clonotype: Possible read error: a much larger clone is one base away. V is TRBV19 and J is TRBJ2-1, with 8 bases lining up with TRBD1. The length of the CDR3 is 15 residues. Germline CDR1 reads LNHDA; CDR2 reads SQIVND (reference sequence). The CDR3 DNA is TGTGCCAGTAGTCCGTGGACAGGGAGGAACAATGGGCAGTTCTTC. This encodes CASSPWTGRNNGQFF.

The chain couples TRBV7-2 to TRBJ2-3, with TRBD2 matching over 10 bases. The CDR3 is 16 amino acids. In germline, CDR1 is SGHTA, CDR2 FQGNSA. V shed 5 bases and J 2 bases; nucleotides not matched to a gene: 7. As DNA, the CDR3 is TGTGCCAGCAGCCCTTATAGCGGGGGGCACACAGATACGCAGTATTTT. Protein product: CASSPYSGGHTDTQYF.